A selection of T cell receptor beta chains follows, all from one sample in a study of cytomegalovirus exposure and HLA in healthy donors. Generated by immunoSEQ multiplex PCR, the TCRdb table keeps only in-frame clones and is missing some. The repertoire consists of roughly 84,000 clones, with approximately 91% occurring once and the leading ten covering approximately 2%. Sequenced sample: PBMCs. The receptors were gathered from a man aged 25-45 years in good health and CMV-seronegative. Both conserved end residues are part of each CDR3. The D gene is left open where the match is weak. A row's size may be missing; if present it is once, few, many or a size class.

d_call cdr3_length clone_size j_call v_call cdr3_aa
NA 14 NA TRBJ1-4 TRBV5-4 CASSATENNEKLFF
NA 17 NA TRBJ1-5 TRBV6-1 CASSEVFGAVGGRPQHF
NA 15 NA TRBJ2-1 TRBV7-8 CASSPRSASYNEQFF
TRBD1 15 NA TRBJ1-5 TRBV5-8 CASSGWTGEGQPQHF
NA 15 NA TRBJ2-1 TRBV9 CASSVSGSGYNEQFF
TRBD1 16 NA TRBJ2-2 TRBV7-8 CASSLVGTGAGGELFF
NA 15 NA TRBJ1-1 TRBV6-5 CASSYRGEGDTEAFF
TRBD1 14 NA TRBJ2-7 TRBV29-1 CSVEVGGQGFEQYF
TRBD1 14 NA TRBJ2-2 TRBV7-9 CASSSGQAVGELFF
NA 14 NA TRBJ2-7 TRBV15 CATSPSGAGYEQYF
TRBD1 16 NA TRBJ2-1 TRBV4-2 CASSQDPGTGGNEQFF
NA 14 once TRBJ1-2 TRBV15 CATSSPHGGLGYTF
NA 13 NA TRBJ2-5 TRBV7-9 CASSLVRVETQYF
NA 14 NA TRBJ2-3 TRBV30 CAWSVGVSTDTQYF